This section outlines one T cell receptor beta chain sequence together with its context. This sample was taken from a study of T cell changes during pregnancy in multiple sclerosis. This table comes from immunoSEQ multiplex PCR, and its TCRdb copy is limited to in-frame clones, with some not included. The table lists 15,000 to 20,000 clones, about nine tenths of them singletons. V was pared by 4 bases and J by 3 bases, with 7 bases of the junction left unmatched. There are 15 residues in the CDR3. Germline values: CDR1 SGHRS, CDR2 YFSETQ. The J gene is TRBJ1-2, the V gene TRBV5-1; TRBD1 agrees at 9 bases. The source is a female donor in good health, enrolled as a control in a pregnancy study. The sample in question was CD8+ T cells from peripheral blood mononuclear cells, obtained in the third trimester of pregnancy. This CDR3 reads CASSPTRQGDYGYTF. The DNA for the CDR3 is TGCGCCAGCAGCCCGACTAGACAGGGGGACTATGGCTACACCTTC.